Listed below are T cell receptor beta chains from one sample, sequenced in a study of PD-1 blockade in classical Hodgkin lymphoma. Profiling relied on immunoSEQ multiplex PCR, and the TCRdb table lists in-frame clones only, not all of them. Here the sample spans 9,900 or so clones, approximately 80% being singletons. Sequenced here: peripheral blood mononuclear cells (PBMCs), sampled at baseline. Every receptor here comes from a human donor with classical Hodgkin lymphoma. CDR3s include the opening cysteine and the closing phenylalanine or tryptophan. Each record gives: V gene, clone size, CDR3 length, J gene, D gene, CDR3 DNA, CDR3 protein. D genes are given only for firm matches. Only some rows state a clone size, as once, few, many or a class for expanded clones.

v_call: TRBV5-8; clone_size: .; cdr3_length: 16; j_call: TRBJ2-3; d_call: TRBD1; cdr3_nt: TGTGCCAGCAGCCCCGGCCAGGGGGCGTTGACAGATACGCAGTATTTT; cdr3_aa: CASSPGQGALTDTQYF
v_call: TRBV29-1; clone_size: medium-sized; cdr3_length: 15; j_call: TRBJ1-5; d_call: TRBD1; cdr3_nt: TGCAGCGTGTCACTGGGACAGGGATTATATCAGCCCCAGCATTTT; cdr3_aa: CSVSLGQGLYQPQHF
v_call: TRBV5-5; clone_size: .; cdr3_length: 15; j_call: TRBJ2-7; d_call: TRBD1; cdr3_nt: TGTGCCAGCAGCTTGTGGGACAGGGATCTCTACGAGCAGTACTTC; cdr3_aa: CASSLWDRDLYEQYF
v_call: TRBV11-2; clone_size: .; cdr3_length: 13; j_call: TRBJ2-7; d_call: TRBD2; cdr3_nt: TGTGCCACCCGACTAGCGGAACCCTACGAGCAGTACTTC; cdr3_aa: CATRLAEPYEQYF
v_call: TRBV5-1; clone_size: .; cdr3_length: 15; j_call: TRBJ2-3; d_call: TRBD1; cdr3_nt: TGCGCCAGCAGCCCAGGACAGGGAGGCTCAGATACGCAGTATTTT; cdr3_aa: CASSPGQGGSDTQYF
v_call: TRBV19; clone_size: .; cdr3_length: 14; j_call: TRBJ2-1; d_call: .; cdr3_nt: TGTGCCAGTAGCGCCTACGGGGTTTACAATGAGCAGTTCTTC; cdr3_aa: CASSAYGVYNEQFF
v_call: TRBV19; clone_size: .; cdr3_length: 15; j_call: TRBJ2-5; d_call: TRBD1; cdr3_nt: TGTGCCAGTAGTGCAGCAGGGGGCCCACAAGAGACCCAGTACTTC; cdr3_aa: CASSAAGGPQETQYF
v_call: TRBV7-8; clone_size: .; cdr3_length: 17; j_call: TRBJ1-1; d_call: .; cdr3_nt: TGTGCCAGCAGCTTAGCGCAACAGCCCTTAAGGAACACTGAAGCTTTCTTT; cdr3_aa: CASSLAQQPLRNTEAFF
v_call: TRBV6-6; clone_size: .; cdr3_length: 14; j_call: TRBJ2-2; d_call: .; cdr3_nt: TGTGCCAGCAGTACCACCTGGAACACCGGGGAGCTGTTTTTT; cdr3_aa: CASSTTWNTGELFF
v_call: TRBV18; clone_size: .; cdr3_length: 15; j_call: TRBJ2-5; d_call: .; cdr3_nt: TGTGCCAGCTCACCACCCAGCAGGGGAGGCAAGACCCAGTACTTC; cdr3_aa: CASSPPSRGGKTQYF
v_call: TRBV6-1; clone_size: .; cdr3_length: 13; j_call: TRBJ1-1; d_call: .; cdr3_nt: TGTGCCAGCACACCGGACCTGGGCCCTGAAGCTTTCTTT; cdr3_aa: CASTPDLGPEAFF
v_call: TRBV6-6; clone_size: .; cdr3_length: 14; j_call: TRBJ1-2; d_call: .; cdr3_nt: TGTGCCAGCATCCGACCGCAGGGAAACTATGGCTACACCTTC; cdr3_aa: CASIRPQGNYGYTF
v_call: TRBV18; clone_size: .; cdr3_length: 14; j_call: TRBJ2-1; d_call: .; cdr3_nt: TGTGCCAGCTCTCCCAAGACTACTTCCAATGAGCAGTTCTTC; cdr3_aa: CASSPKTTSNEQFF
v_call: TRBV7-9; clone_size: .; cdr3_length: 14; j_call: TRBJ1-3; d_call: TRBD1; cdr3_nt: TGTGCCAGCAGCGGAGGGACAGCTGGAAACACCATATATTTT; cdr3_aa: CASSGGTAGNTIYF
v_call: TRBV6-1; clone_size: .; cdr3_length: 14; j_call: TRBJ1-5; d_call: TRBD1; cdr3_nt: TGTGCCAGCAAAAGGACAGGGGGGGATCAGCCCCAGCATTTT; cdr3_aa: CASKRTGGDQPQHF
v_call: TRBV27; clone_size: .; cdr3_length: 12; j_call: TRBJ2-1; d_call: .; cdr3_nt: TGTGCCAGCAGCACCAAGGAGAATGAGCAGTTCTTC; cdr3_aa: CASSTKENEQFF
v_call: TRBV4-1; clone_size: .; cdr3_length: 15; j_call: TRBJ2-7; d_call: TRBD2; cdr3_nt: TGCGCCAGCAGCCAAGAGGGGACTAGCGCTTACGAGCAGTACTTC; cdr3_aa: CASSQEGTSAYEQYF
v_call: TRBV27; clone_size: .; cdr3_length: 14; j_call: TRBJ1-1; d_call: .; cdr3_nt: TGTGCCAGCAGTACACAGGAGGATGACACTGAAGCTTTCTTT; cdr3_aa: CASSTQEDDTEAFF
v_call: TRBV28; clone_size: .; cdr3_length: 11; j_call: TRBJ2-7; d_call: .; cdr3_nt: TGTGCCAGCAGTACCTCCTACGAGCAGTACTTC; cdr3_aa: CASSTSYEQYF
v_call: TRBV18; clone_size: .; cdr3_length: 15; j_call: TRBJ2-2; d_call: .; cdr3_nt: TGTGCCAGCTCACCTCGCCAGGACACCACCGGGGAGCTGTTTTTT; cdr3_aa: CASSPRQDTTGELFF
v_call: TRBV30; clone_size: .; cdr3_length: 18; j_call: TRBJ2-3; d_call: TRBD2; cdr3_nt: TGTGCCTGGAGTGTACGGACTAGCGGGATCTCTCACACAGATACGCAGTATTTT; cdr3_aa: CAWSVRTSGISHTDTQYF
v_call: TRBV6-1; clone_size: .; cdr3_length: 15; j_call: TRBJ2-7; d_call: TRBD2; cdr3_nt: TGTGCCAGCACCCAAGGGGCTAGCGGACTTTACGAGCAGTACTTC; cdr3_aa: CASTQGASGLYEQYF
v_call: TRBV19; clone_size: .; cdr3_length: 14; j_call: TRBJ2-2; d_call: TRBD2; cdr3_nt: TGTGCCAGTTGGGAGGGGCGGGGCACCGGGGAGCTGTTTTTT; cdr3_aa: CASWEGRGTGELFF
v_call: TRBV4-1; clone_size: .; cdr3_length: 19; j_call: TRBJ2-1; d_call: .; cdr3_nt: TGCGCCAGCAGCCAAGATCTGGGCAGGGTTCGTCTCAGAGTGGCTGAGCAGTTCTTC; cdr3_aa: CASSQDLGRVRLRVAEQFF
v_call: TRBV7-2; clone_size: .; cdr3_length: 15; j_call: TRBJ1-6; d_call: TRBD1; cdr3_nt: TGTGCCAGCAGCCCGAGGACAGGTCGTGGTTCACCCCTCCACTTT; cdr3_aa: CASSPRTGRGSPLHF
v_call: TRBV30; clone_size: few; cdr3_length: 13; j_call: TRBJ1-1; d_call: .; cdr3_nt: TGTGCCTGGAGAAAGTTGATGAACACTGAAGCTTTCTTT; cdr3_aa: CAWRKLMNTEAFF
v_call: TRBV6-5; clone_size: .; cdr3_length: 14; j_call: TRBJ1-2; d_call: .; cdr3_nt: TGTGCCAGCAGGGGAGGAGGTTTCGGGTATGGCTACACCTTC; cdr3_aa: CASRGGGFGYGYTF
v_call: TRBV25-1; clone_size: few; cdr3_length: 15; j_call: TRBJ2-1; d_call: .; cdr3_nt: TGTGCCAGCAGTGCTAACTTAGGGTCCTACAATGAGCAGTTCTTC; cdr3_aa: CASSANLGSYNEQFF
v_call: TRBV18; clone_size: few; cdr3_length: 13; j_call: TRBJ1-2; d_call: .; cdr3_nt: TGTGCCAGCTCATCCACCCGGGACCTAGGCTACACCTTC; cdr3_aa: CASSSTRDLGYTF
v_call: TRBV19; clone_size: .; cdr3_length: 16; j_call: TRBJ2-2; d_call: .; cdr3_nt: TGTGCCAGTAGTATCCTCTGGGGAGGACACTCTGGGGAGCTGTTTTTT; cdr3_aa: CASSILWGGHSGELFF
v_call: TRBV5-1; clone_size: .; cdr3_length: 14; j_call: TRBJ2-1; d_call: .; cdr3_nt: TGCGCCAGCAGCTTGGTGCTAGAGTCAAATGAGCAGTTCTTC; cdr3_aa: CASSLVLESNEQFF
v_call: TRBV20-1; clone_size: few; cdr3_length: 11; j_call: TRBJ1-2; d_call: .; cdr3_nt: TGCAGTGCCCCTCGGGGGAAAGGCTACACCTTC; cdr3_aa: CSAPRGKGYTF
v_call: TRBV6-1; clone_size: .; cdr3_length: 15; j_call: TRBJ1-4; d_call: .; cdr3_nt: TGTGCCAGCGGGTGGCAGGCCGCAACTAATGAAAAACTGTTTTTT; cdr3_aa: CASGWQAATNEKLFF
v_call: TRBV18; clone_size: .; cdr3_length: 18; j_call: TRBJ2-5; d_call: .; cdr3_nt: TGTGCCAGCTCACCACCCAGCGGAGAGTTCAGGGCGAAGTGGACCCAGTACTTC; cdr3_aa: CASSPPSGEFRAKWTQYF
v_call: TRBV28; clone_size: once; cdr3_length: 16; j_call: TRBJ1-3; d_call: TRBD1; cdr3_nt: TGTGCCAGCAGCCACAAGACAGGGAGCTCTGGAAACACCATATATTTT; cdr3_aa: CASSHKTGSSGNTIYF
v_call: TRBV19; clone_size: once; cdr3_length: 14; j_call: TRBJ2-7; d_call: .; cdr3_nt: TGTGCCAGTCGACAAGGGGGTGCAACCTACGAGCAGTACTTC; cdr3_aa: CASRQGGATYEQYF
v_call: TRBV6-1; clone_size: .; cdr3_length: 13; j_call: TRBJ2-2; d_call: .; cdr3_nt: TGTGCCAGCAACCCCAGAGGGGCCGGGGAGCTGTTTTTT; cdr3_aa: CASNPRGAGELFF
v_call: TRBV6-5; clone_size: .; cdr3_length: 13; j_call: TRBJ2-4; d_call: .; cdr3_nt: TGTGCCAGCATTGCAGGGTCTTCGAACATTCAGTACTTC; cdr3_aa: CASIAGSSNIQYF
v_call: TRBV29-1; clone_size: .; cdr3_length: 13; j_call: TRBJ2-3; d_call: .; cdr3_nt: TGCAGCTTCATAGCGGATAGCACAGATACGCAGTATTTT; cdr3_aa: CSFIADSTDTQYF
v_call: TRBV10-3; clone_size: .; cdr3_length: 13; j_call: TRBJ1-1; d_call: .; cdr3_nt: TGTGCCATCGGCGCATACAGGGACACTGAAGCTTTCTTT; cdr3_aa: CAIGAYRDTEAFF
v_call: TRBV30; clone_size: .; cdr3_length: 14; j_call: TRBJ2-1; d_call: TRBD2; cdr3_nt: TGTGCCTGGGGACTAGCGGGGACGAACAATGAGCAGTTCTTC; cdr3_aa: CAWGLAGTNNEQFF
v_call: TRBV5-5; clone_size: few; cdr3_length: 17; j_call: TRBJ2-1; d_call: .; cdr3_nt: TGTGCCAGCAGCTTGCTTTTTGCAGCGATTCTGAACAATGAGCAGTTCTTC; cdr3_aa: CASSLLFAAILNNEQFF
v_call: TRBV23-1; clone_size: .; cdr3_length: 19; j_call: TRBJ2-5; d_call: TRBD2; cdr3_nt: TGCGCCAGCAGTCAATCGGGTAGGGGGGCGGGAGGGCCGGTGGAGACCCAGTACTTC; cdr3_aa: CASSQSGRGAGGPVETQYF